The 3 T cell receptor beta chains in this list originate from one sample, sequenced in a study of tumor-infiltrating lymphocytes in oesophageal squamous cell carcinoma. MiXCR, applied by TCRdb to the PCR reads, yields one record per CDR3 protein. The data contain around 6,300 distinct CDR3 sequences, around 15% of them seen just once; the ten biggest clones take up around 25%. Sequenced sample: normal esophageal tissue next to the tumor. These receptors were collected from a male donor with esophageal squamous cell carcinoma.

This clonotype counts as medium-sized. This chain links TRBV12-3 or TRBV12-4 with TRBJ2-7, with D possibly matching TRBD1 (5 bases). CDR3 length: 14 residues. Trimming took 2 bases from V and 3 from J, leaving 11 bases between them. The CDR3 region has the DNA TGTGCCAGCAGTTTACCCAGGGTTAGCTACGAGCAGTACTTC. The encoded protein is CASSLPRVSYEQYF.

This clonotype was detected many times. This sequence joins TRBV5-1 and TRBJ2-5; D unresolved. Germline values: CDR1 SGHRS, CDR2 YFSETQ. The germline V and J ends were trimmed by 0 bases and 1 base, with 10 bases remaining between them. The CDR3 totals 15 residues. For the CDR3, the DNA is TGCGCCAGCAGCTTGGATGGCAGGCCCCAAGAGACCCAGTACTTC. Encoded protein: CASSLDGRPQETQYF.

The rearrangement joins TRBV5-1 to TRBJ2-7; perhaps TRBD1 as D (6 bases). Trimming cost V 2 bases and J 3 bases, with 9 bases left between them. Germline CDR1 SGHRS, CDR2 YFSETQ. The CDR3 is made up of 13 amino acids. The CDR3 DNA sequence: TGCGCCAGCAGCTTCGGACAGAGCTACGAGCAGTACTTC. Translation: CASSFGQSYEQYF.